This TCR beta chain was observed in a study of shared clonotypes between healthy human individuals. This CDR3 is 14 amino acids long. The V end lost 6 bases, the J end lost 0 bases, and 12 bases lay between the germline ends. CDR1 is MNHEY and CDR2 is SVGAGI in the germline V gene. TCRdb's copy holds only in-frame clones and misses some; the assay was immunoSEQ multiplex PCR. The table records approximately 530,000 clones, almost 97% of them present only once. All of the donors resided in Nashville, Tennessee, and each was a Caucasian adult. The source is a woman aged 25-40 years in good health. V and J are TRBV6-5 and TRBJ2-7; possible D gene TRBD1, 5 bases. The sample taken for sequencing was naive CD4+ T cells sorted from blood. Subset in this sample: CD45RA+ positively selected. The CDR3 DNA sequence: TGTGCCAGCAGGGATTCCAGGGACTCCTACGAGCAGTACTTC. It yields the protein CASRDSRDSYEQYF.